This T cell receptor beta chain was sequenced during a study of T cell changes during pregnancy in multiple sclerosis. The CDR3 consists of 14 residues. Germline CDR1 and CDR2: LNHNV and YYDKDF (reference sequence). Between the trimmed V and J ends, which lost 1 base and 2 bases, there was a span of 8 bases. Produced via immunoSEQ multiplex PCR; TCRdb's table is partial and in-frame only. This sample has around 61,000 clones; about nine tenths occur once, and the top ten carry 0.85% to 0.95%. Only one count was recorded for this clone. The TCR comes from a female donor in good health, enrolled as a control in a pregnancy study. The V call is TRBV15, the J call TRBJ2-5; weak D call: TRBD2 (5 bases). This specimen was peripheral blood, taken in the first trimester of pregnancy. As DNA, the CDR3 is TGTGCCACCAGCAGAGGTCCGGGACAAGAGACCCAGTACTTC. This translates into CATSRGPGQETQYF. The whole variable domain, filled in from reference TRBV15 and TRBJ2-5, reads DAMVIQNPRYQVTQFGKPVTLSCSQTLNHNVMYWYQQKSSQAPKLLFHYYDKDFNNEADTPDNFQSRRPNTSFCFLDIRSPGLGDTAMYLCATSRGPGQETQYFGPGTRLLVL.